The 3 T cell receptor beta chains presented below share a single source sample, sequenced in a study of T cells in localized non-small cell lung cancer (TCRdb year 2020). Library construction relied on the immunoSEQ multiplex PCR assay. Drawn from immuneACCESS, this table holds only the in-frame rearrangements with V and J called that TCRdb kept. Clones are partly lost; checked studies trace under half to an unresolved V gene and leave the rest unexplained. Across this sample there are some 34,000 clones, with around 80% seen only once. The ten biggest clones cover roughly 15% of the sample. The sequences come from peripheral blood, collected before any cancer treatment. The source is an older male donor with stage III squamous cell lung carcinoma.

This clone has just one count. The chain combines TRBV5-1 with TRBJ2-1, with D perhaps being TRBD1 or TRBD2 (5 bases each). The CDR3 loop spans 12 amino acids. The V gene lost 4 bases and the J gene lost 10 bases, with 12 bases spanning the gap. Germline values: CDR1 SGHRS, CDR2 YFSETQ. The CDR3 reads CASSPRGTEQFF. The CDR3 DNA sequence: TGCGCCAGCAGCCCTCGGGGCACGGAGCAGTTCTTC.

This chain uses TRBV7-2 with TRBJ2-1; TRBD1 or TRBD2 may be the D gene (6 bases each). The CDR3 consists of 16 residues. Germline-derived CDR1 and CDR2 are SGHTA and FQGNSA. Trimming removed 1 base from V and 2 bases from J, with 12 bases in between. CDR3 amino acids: CASSLDGGTTYNEQFF. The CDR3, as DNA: TGTGCCAGCAGCTTAGATGGCGGGACAACCTACAATGAGCAGTTCTTC.

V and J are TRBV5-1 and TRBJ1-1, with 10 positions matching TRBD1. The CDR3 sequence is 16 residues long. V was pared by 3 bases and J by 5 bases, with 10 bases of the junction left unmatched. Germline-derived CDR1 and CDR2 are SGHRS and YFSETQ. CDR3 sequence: CASSSHPGQGWTEAFF. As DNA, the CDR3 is TGCGCCAGCAGCTCTCATCCGGGACAGGGGTGGACTGAAGCTTTCTTT.